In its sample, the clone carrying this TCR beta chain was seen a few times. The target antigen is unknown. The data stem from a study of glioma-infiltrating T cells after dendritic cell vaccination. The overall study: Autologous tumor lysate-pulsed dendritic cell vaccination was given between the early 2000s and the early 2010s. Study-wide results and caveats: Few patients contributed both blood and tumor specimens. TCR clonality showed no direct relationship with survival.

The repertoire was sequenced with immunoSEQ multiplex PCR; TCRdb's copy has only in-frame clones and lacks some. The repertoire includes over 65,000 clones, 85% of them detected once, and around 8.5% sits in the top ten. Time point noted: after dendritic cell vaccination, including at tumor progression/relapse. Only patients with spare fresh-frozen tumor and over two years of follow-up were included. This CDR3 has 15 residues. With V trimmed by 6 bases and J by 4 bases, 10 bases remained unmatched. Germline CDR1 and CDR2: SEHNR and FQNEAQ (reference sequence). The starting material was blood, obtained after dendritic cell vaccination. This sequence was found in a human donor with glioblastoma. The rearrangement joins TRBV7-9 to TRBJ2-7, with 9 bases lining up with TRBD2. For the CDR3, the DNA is TGTGCCAGCAGTCCCGGGACTAGCAGGGCGTACGAGCAGTACTTC. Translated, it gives CASSPGTSRAYEQYF. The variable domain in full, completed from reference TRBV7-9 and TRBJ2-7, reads DTGVSQNPRHKITKRGQNVTFRCDPISEHNRLYWYRQTLGQGPEFLTYFQNEAQLEKSRLLSDRFSAERPKGSFSTLEIQRTEQGDSAMYLCASSPGTSRAYEQYFGPGTRLTVT.